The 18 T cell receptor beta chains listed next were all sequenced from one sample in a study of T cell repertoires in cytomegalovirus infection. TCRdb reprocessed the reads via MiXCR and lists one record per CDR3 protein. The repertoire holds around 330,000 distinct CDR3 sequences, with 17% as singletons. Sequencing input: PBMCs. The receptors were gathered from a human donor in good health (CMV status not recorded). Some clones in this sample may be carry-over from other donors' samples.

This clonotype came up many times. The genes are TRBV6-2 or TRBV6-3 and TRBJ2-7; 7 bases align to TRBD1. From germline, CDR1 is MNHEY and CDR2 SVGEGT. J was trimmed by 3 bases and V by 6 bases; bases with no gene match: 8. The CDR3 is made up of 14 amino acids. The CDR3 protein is CASRRLQGLYEQYF. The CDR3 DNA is TGTGCCAGCAGACGGTTACAGGGGCTCTACGAGCAGTACTTC.

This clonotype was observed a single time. The CDR3 sequence is CSASIIEAFF. The CDR3 DNA reads as TGCAGTGCTTCCATTATTGAAGCTTTCTTT. The chain is built from TRBV20-1 and TRBJ1-1, with D uncertain. CDR3 length equals 10 residues. Trimming stripped 5 bases from V and 7 bases from J, with 8 bases between. Germline CDR1 reads DFQATT; CDR2 reads SNEGSKA (reference sequence).

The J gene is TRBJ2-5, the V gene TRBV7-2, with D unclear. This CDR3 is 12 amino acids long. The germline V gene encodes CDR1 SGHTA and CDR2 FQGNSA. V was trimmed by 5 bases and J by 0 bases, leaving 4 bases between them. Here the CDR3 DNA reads TGTGCCAGCAGCACCAACCAAGAGACCCAGTACTTC. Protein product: CASSTNQETQYF.

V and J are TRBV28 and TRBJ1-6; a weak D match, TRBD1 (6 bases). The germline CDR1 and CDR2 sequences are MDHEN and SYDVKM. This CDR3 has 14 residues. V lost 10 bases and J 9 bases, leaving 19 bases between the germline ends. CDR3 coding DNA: TGTGCCACACCGGGGACAAGCTGGGGTTCACCCCTCCACTTT. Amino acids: CATPGTSWGSPLHF.

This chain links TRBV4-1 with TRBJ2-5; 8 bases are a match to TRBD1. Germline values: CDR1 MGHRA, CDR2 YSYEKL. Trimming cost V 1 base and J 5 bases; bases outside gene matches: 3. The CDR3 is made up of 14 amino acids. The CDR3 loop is CASSQGGQGETQYF. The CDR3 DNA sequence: TGCGCCAGCAGCCAAGGCGGACAGGGTGAGACCCAGTACTTC.

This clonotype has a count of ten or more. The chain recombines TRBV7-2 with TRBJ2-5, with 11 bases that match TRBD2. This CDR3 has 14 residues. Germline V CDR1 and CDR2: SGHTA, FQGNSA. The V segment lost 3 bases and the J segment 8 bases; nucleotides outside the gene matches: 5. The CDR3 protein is CASSFSTSGGTQYF. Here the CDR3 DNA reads TGTGCCAGCAGCTTTTCCACTAGCGGGGGAACCCAGTACTTC.

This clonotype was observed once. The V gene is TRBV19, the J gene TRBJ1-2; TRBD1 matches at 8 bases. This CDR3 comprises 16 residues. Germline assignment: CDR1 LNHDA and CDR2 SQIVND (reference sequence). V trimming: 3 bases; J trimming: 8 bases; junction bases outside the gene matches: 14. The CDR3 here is CASSIPNGQGRYGYTF. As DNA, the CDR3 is TGTGCCAGTAGTATCCCCAACGGACAGGGCCGTTACGGCTACACCTTC.

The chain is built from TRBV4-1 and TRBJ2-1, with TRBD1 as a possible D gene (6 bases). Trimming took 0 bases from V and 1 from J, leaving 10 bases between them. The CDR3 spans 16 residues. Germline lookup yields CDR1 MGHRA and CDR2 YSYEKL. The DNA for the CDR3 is TGCGCCAGCAGCCAAGATCAGGGGCAATCCTACAATGAGCAGTTCTTC. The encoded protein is CASSQDQGQSYNEQFF.

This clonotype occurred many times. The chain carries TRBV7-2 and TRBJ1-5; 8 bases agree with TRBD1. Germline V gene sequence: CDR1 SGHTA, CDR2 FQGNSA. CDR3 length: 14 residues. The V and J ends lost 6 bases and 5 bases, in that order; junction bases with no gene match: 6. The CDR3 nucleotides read TGTGCCAGCAGTCGAGGACAGGGAGATCAGCCCCAGCATTTT. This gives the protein CASSRGQGDQPQHF.

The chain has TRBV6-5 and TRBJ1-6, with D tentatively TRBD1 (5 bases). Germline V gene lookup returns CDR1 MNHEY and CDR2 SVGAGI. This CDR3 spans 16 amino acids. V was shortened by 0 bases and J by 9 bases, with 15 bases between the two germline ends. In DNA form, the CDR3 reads TGTGCCAGCAGTTACTCGACGGGGGATACGAGTTCACCCCTCCACTTT. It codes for CASSYSTGDTSSPLHF.

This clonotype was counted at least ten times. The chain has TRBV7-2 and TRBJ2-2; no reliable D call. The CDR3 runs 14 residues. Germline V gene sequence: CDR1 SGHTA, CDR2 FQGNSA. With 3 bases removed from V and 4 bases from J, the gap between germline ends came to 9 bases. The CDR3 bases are TGTGCCAGCAGCTTTTACTCCGGCACCGGGGAGCTGTTTTTT. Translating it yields CASSFYSGTGELFF. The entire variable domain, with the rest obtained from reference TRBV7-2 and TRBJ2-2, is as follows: GAGVSQSPSNKVTEKGKDVELRCDPISGHTALYWYRQSLGQGLEFLIYFQGNSAPDKSGLPSDRFSAERTGGSVSTLTIQRTQQEDSAVYLCASSFYSGTGELFFGEGSRLTVL.

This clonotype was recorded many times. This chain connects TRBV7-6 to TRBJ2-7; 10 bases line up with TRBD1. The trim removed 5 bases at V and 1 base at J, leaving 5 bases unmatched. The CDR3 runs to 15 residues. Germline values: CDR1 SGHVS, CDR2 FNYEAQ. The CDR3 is CASSVGQGFSYEQYF. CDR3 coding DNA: TGTGCCAGCAGCGTGGGACAGGGGTTTTCCTACGAGCAGTACTTC.

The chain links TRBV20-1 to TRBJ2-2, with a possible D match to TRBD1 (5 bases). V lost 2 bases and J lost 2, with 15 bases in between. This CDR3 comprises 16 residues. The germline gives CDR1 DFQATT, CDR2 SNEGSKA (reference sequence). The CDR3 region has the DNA TGCAGTGCTAGATCCGCCGCCAGGGCTAACACCGGGGAGCTGTTTTTT. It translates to CSARSAARANTGELFF.

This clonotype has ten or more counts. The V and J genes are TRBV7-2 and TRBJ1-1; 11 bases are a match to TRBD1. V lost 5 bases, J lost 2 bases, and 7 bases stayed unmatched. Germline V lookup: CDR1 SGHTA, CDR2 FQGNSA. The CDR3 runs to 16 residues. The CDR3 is CASSPPDRGPNTEAFF. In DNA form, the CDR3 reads TGTGCCAGCAGCCCCCCGGACAGGGGGCCTAACACTGAAGCTTTCTTT.

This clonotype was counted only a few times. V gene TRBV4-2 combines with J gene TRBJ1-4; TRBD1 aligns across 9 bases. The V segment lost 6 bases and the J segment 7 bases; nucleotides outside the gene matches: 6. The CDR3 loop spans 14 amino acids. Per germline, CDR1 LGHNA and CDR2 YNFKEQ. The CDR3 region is CASSRTGVGEKLFF. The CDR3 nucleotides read TGTGCCAGCAGTCGGACAGGGGTGGGTGAAAAACTGTTTTTT.

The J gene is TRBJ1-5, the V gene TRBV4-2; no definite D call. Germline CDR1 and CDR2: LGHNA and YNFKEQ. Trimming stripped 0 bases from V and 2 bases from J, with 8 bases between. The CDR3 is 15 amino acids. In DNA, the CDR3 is TGTGCCAGCAGCCAAGAGAGCACCCGCAATCAGCCCCAGCATTTT. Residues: CASSQESTRNQPQHF.

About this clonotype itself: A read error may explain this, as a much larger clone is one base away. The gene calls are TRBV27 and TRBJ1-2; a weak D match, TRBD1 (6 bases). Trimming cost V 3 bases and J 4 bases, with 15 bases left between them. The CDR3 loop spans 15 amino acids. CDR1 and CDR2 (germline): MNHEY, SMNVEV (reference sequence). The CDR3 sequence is CASSLSAGGIYGYTF. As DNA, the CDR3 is TGTGCCAGCAGTTTGTCAGCGGGGGGCATCTATGGCTACACCTTC.

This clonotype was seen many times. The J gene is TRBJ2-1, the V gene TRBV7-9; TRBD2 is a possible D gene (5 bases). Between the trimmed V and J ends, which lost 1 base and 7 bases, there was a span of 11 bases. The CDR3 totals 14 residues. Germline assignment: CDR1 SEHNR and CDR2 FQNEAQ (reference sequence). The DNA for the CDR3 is TGTGCCAGCAGCTTAGGCCTAGCTCTGAATGAGCAGTTCTTC. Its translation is CASSLGLALNEQFF. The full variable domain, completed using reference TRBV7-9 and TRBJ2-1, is DTGVSQNPRHKITKRGQNVTFRCDPISEHNRLYWYRQTLGQGPEFLTYFQNEAQLEKSRLLSDRFSAERPKGSFSTLEIQRTEQGDSAMYLCASSLGLALNEQFFGPGTRLTVL.